Shown below are 10 T cell receptor beta chains from a single sample sequenced in a study of early T cells in non-severe SARS-CoV-2 infection. MiXCR, run by TCRdb on the 5' RACE reads, gives a single entry per CDR3 protein. The repertoire holds around 72,000 distinct CDR3 sequences, with over 9.5% as singletons. This specimen was whole blood, taken at baseline. Receptors were obtained from an adult who was a healthcare worker with PCR-confirmed SARS-CoV-2 infection or an uninfected control (not recorded which).

The table lists this clonotype with many counts. The genes are TRBV6-4 and TRBJ2-3, with 9 bases that match TRBD2. The CDR3 sequence is 14 residues long. Unmatched junction bases numbered 7, after V lost 7 bases and J lost 5 bases. Germline CDR1 reads MRHNA; CDR2 reads SNTAGT. The CDR3 DNA reads TGTGCCAGCAAGCCTAGCGGGGATGGAGATACGCAGTATTTT. This translates into CASKPSGDGDTQYF.

V usage is TRBV7-2 and J usage is TRBJ2-5, with D maybe TRBD1 (5 bases). Germline V CDR1 and CDR2: SGHTA, FQGNSA. V was trimmed by 5 bases and J by 4 bases, leaving 20 bases between them. This CDR3 has 16 residues. In DNA form, the CDR3 reads TGTGCCAGCAGCCGCGTCACAGGAAGGGGCGGAGAGACCCAGTACTTC. This gives the protein CASSRVTGRGGETQYF.

This CDR3 is CAISDPDYEQYF. The CDR3 DNA is TGTGCCATCAGTGACCCAGACTACGAGCAGTACTTC. The chain carries TRBV10-3 and TRBJ2-7; D uncertain. Germline V gene sequence: CDR1 ENHRY, CDR2 SYGVKD. CDR3 length equals 12 residues. V dropped 3 bases and J dropped 3 bases, with 6 bases sitting between them.

This clonotype was seen more than once but under ten times. The V call is TRBV10-3, the J call TRBJ1-2, with D unresolved. This CDR3 is built from 13 residues. Trimming left V 6 bases short and J 0 bases short, with 8 bases between. Looked up from germline, CDR1 is ENHRY and CDR2 is SYGVKD. The CDR3 here is CAISPGSNYGYTF. CDR3 DNA sequence: TGTGCCATCAGCCCAGGATCTAACTATGGCTACACCTTC.

This clonotype was recorded at least ten times. DNA for the CDR3: TGTGCCTGGAGTTGGGCAGGGCCTCCTCAGCCCCAGCATTTT. Its translation: CAWSWAGPPQPQHF. The genes are TRBV30 and TRBJ1-5; a possible D gene is TRBD1 (5 bases). Trimming removed 2 bases at V and 6 bases at J, with 14 bases between. CDR3 size: 14 residues. Germline CDR1 GTSNPN, CDR2 SVGIG (reference sequence).

This clonotype turned up a few times. The rearrangement joins TRBV11-3 to TRBJ2-1, with 8 bases identical to TRBD1. The CDR3 runs 16 residues. CDR1 is SGHNT and CDR2 is YENEEA in the germline V gene. J lost 5 bases, V lost 4 bases, and 10 bases had no gene match. CDR3 sequence: CASSSFWQGADNEQFF. The CDR3 DNA sequence: TGTGCCAGCAGCTCCTTCTGGCAGGGGGCAGACAATGAGCAGTTCTTC. The whole variable domain, filled in from reference TRBV11-3 and TRBJ2-1, reads EAGVVQSPRYKIIEKKQPVAFWCNPISGHNTLYWYLQNLGQGPELLIRYENEEAVDDSQLPKDRFSAERLKGVDSTLKIQPAELGDSAVYLCASSSFWQGADNEQFFGPGTRLTVL.

This clonotype was detected ten times or more. This rearrangement joins TRBV5-1 to TRBJ1-1, with D perhaps TRBD1 (5 bases). Germline assignment: CDR1 SGHRS and CDR2 YFSETQ. With 6 bases removed from V and 1 base from J, the gap between germline ends came to 16 bases. This CDR3 comprises 15 residues. The CDR3 coding sequence is TGCGCCAGCACCCCCATCGGGCAGGGGAACACTGAAGCTTTCTTT. This encodes CASTPIGQGNTEAFF.

The gene calls are TRBV3-1 and TRBJ1-2, with D hard to call. This CDR3 is 14 amino acids long. Germline-derived CDR1 and CDR2 are LGHDT and YNNKEL (reference sequence). V lost 0 bases, J lost 5 bases, and 10 bases lay in between. DNA for the CDR3: TGTGCCAGCAGCCAAGATCTCATCTCTTATGGCTACACCTTC. It codes for CASSQDLISYGYTF.

In this sample, this clonotype turned up a few times. This chain joins TRBV5-1 and TRBJ2-3; 9 bases fit TRBD1. Germline V gene sequence: CDR1 SGHRS, CDR2 YFSETQ. V lost 1 base to trimming and J lost 1 base; unmatched junction nucleotides: 1. CDR3 size: 15 residues. The CDR3: CASSLRDRGTDTQYF. The CDR3 coding sequence is TGCGCCAGCAGCTTGCGGGACAGGGGCACAGATACGCAGTATTTT.

In this sample, this clonotype turned up many times. The rearrangement joins TRBV6-6 to TRBJ1-5; 7 bases are shared with TRBD1. The length of the CDR3 is 15 residues. In germline, CDR1 is MNHNY, CDR2 SVGAGI (reference sequence). V gave up 6 bases and J gave up 6 bases; unmatched junction bases: 11. The CDR3 region is CASRPGGAVGQPQHF. In DNA form, the CDR3 reads TGTGCCAGCAGACCAGGGGGAGCCGTGGGTCAGCCCCAGCATTTT.